The 13 T cell receptor beta chains given below trace back to one sample, sequenced in a study of OX40 agonist ivuxolimab in advanced cancers. This table comes from immunoSEQ multiplex PCR, and its TCRdb copy is limited to in-frame clones, with some not included. The sample holds about 74,000 clones; 80% to 85% are singletons and the top ten take less than 2.5%. The sample here was CD4+ or CD8+ T cells sorted from blood, taken in a trial of the OX40 agonist ivuxolimab. The receptors were gathered from an adult with an advanced solid tumor such as melanoma, head and neck, liver or kidney cancer.

In this sample, this clone turned up once. V and J are TRBV6-5 and TRBJ2-5; 9 bases fit TRBD1. Germline V gene sequence: CDR1 MNHEY, CDR2 SVGAGI. The CDR3 is 14 residues long. J gave up 2 bases and V 6 bases, and 4 bases lay outside the gene matches. The CDR3 here is CASSKDRGQETQYF. In nucleotides, the CDR3 is TGTGCCAGCAGCAAGGACAGGGGACAAGAGACCCAGTACTTC.

V and J are TRBV4-2 and TRBJ2-7; TRBD1 matches at 8 bases. The junction had 12 bases not matched to a gene; V was cut back by 3 bases and J by 5 bases. CDR1 LGHNA and CDR2 YNFKEQ come from the germline V gene. CDR3 length equals 16 residues. CDR3 loop: CASSQQRRQGLDEQYF. CDR3 DNA sequence: TGTGCCAGCAGCCAGCAAAGGAGACAGGGGCTTGACGAGCAGTACTTC.

The rearrangement links TRBV2 to TRBJ1-2; TRBD1 might be the D (6 bases). The ends were cut back, 6 bases at V and 0 bases at J, with 11 bases in the middle. CDR1 is SNHLY, CDR2 FYNNEI, per germline. The CDR3 is 14 residues long. The CDR3 spells CASRPGASNYGYTF. Here the CDR3 DNA reads TGTGCCAGCAGGCCAGGGGCATCTAACTATGGCTACACCTTC.

The chain carries TRBV15 and TRBJ1-3; D is possibly TRBD1 (6 bases). The length of the CDR3 is 15 residues. V was cut by 1 base and J by 4 bases, with 11 bases left in between. Per germline, CDR1 LNHNV and CDR2 YYDKDF (reference sequence). CDR3 nucleotides: TGTGCCACCAGCAGAGTCCGGACAGAAGGAAACACCATATATTTT. It is translated as CATSRVRTEGNTIYF. The full variable domain, completed using reference TRBV15 and TRBJ1-3, is DAMVIQNPRYQVTQFGKPVTLSCSQTLNHNVMYWYQQKSSQAPKLLFHYYDKDFNNEADTPDNFQSRRPNTSFCFLDIRSPGLGDTAMYLCATSRVRTEGNTIYFGEGSWLTVV.

The V and J genes are TRBV5-1 and TRBJ1-2; 7 positions agree with TRBD1. J was trimmed by 4 bases and V by 8 bases; bases with no gene match: 8. Germline V gene lookup returns CDR1 SGHRS and CDR2 YFSETQ. This CDR3 is 13 amino acids long. The CDR3 DNA reads as TGCGCCAGTTCAGAGGGGACAGTCTATGGCTACACCTTC. It is translated as CASSEGTVYGYTF.

The chain has TRBV4-2 and TRBJ2-1; 7 bases are a match to TRBD1. The CDR3 consists of 17 residues. The V segment lost 5 bases and the J segment 5 bases; nucleotides outside the gene matches: 15. Germline V gene data show CDR1 as LGHNA and CDR2 as YNFKEQ. CDR3 residues: CASSTPGTAKINNEQFF. The CDR3 DNA follows: TGTGCCAGCAGCACCCCCGGGACAGCCAAGATTAACAATGAGCAGTTCTTC.

The chain links TRBV9 to TRBJ2-1; TRBD2 matches 9 bases. The CDR3 is 15 amino acids. Looked up from germline, CDR1 is SGDLS and CDR2 is YYNGEE. The V segment lost 2 bases and the J segment 3 bases; nucleotides outside the gene matches: 3. CDR3 protein: CASSVGAGGYNEQFF. Here the CDR3 DNA reads TGTGCCAGCAGCGTCGGAGCGGGGGGCTACAATGAGCAGTTCTTC. The entire variable domain, with the rest obtained from reference TRBV9 and TRBJ2-1, is as follows: DSGVTQTPKHLITATGQRVTLRCSPRSGDLSVYWYQQSLDQGLQFLIQYYNGEERAKGNILERFSAQQFPDLHSELNLSSLELGDSALYFCASSVGAGGYNEQFFGPGTRLTVL.

The genes are TRBV4-3 and TRBJ2-3; the D is unclear. This CDR3 contains 15 residues. CDR1 and CDR2 from the germline V gene are LGHNA and YSLEER. The V end was cut by 1 base, the J end by 4 bases, with 12 bases between. The CDR3 here is CASSQGTEWADTQYF. CDR3 nucleotide sequence: TGCGCCAGCAGCCAAGGGACCGAGTGGGCAGATACGCAGTATTTT.

The J gene is TRBJ2-1, the V gene TRBV7-3; D possibly corresponds to TRBD1 (5 bases). V lost 5 bases and J lost 5, with 16 bases in between. Germline V CDR1 and CDR2: SGHTA, FQGTGA. CDR3 length equals 15 residues. This CDR3 reads CASSPTRIGDNEQFF. The CDR3, as DNA: TGTGCCAGCAGCCCCACCCGGATAGGGGACAATGAGCAGTTCTTC.

V and J are TRBV4-2 and TRBJ2-5, with TRBD1 matching over 10 bases. The closer fit of TRBJ2-7 to the DNA end suggests the J call may be wrong. The germline CDR1 and CDR2 sequences are LGHNA and YNFKEQ. This CDR3 comprises 16 residues. DNA of the CDR3: TGTGCCAGCAGCCAAGCCGCGGGACAGGGGATCTACGAGCAGTACTTC. This codes for CASSQAAGQGIYEQYF.

This clone came up once. The chain is built from TRBV11-2 and TRBJ2-7; tentatively, D is TRBD1 (6 bases). Germline-derived CDR1 and CDR2 are SGHAT and FQNNGV. V was trimmed by 7 bases and J by 2 bases, leaving 15 bases between them. This CDR3 has 14 amino acids. CDR3 protein: CASNLGQGTYEQYF. Written as DNA, the CDR3 is TGTGCCAGCAACCTGGGGCAGGGGACCTACGAGCAGTACTTC.

This clone was observed a single time. The chain links TRBV6-5 to TRBJ2-5, with 9 bases matching TRBD1. The J call may be faulty, since TRBJ2-7 better matches the DNA end. The CDR3 is 13 amino acids. Germline V CDR1 and CDR2: MNHEY, SVGAGI. CDR3 DNA sequence: TGTGCCAGCAGCCGGGACAGGGTCAACGAGCAGTACTTC. Its protein product is CASSRDRVNEQYF.

The chain uses TRBV5-4 and TRBJ1-1; no firm D call. CDR1 is SGHNT and CDR2 is YYREEE in the germline V gene (reference sequence). Trimming cost V 2 bases and J 0 bases, with 5 bases left between them. The CDR3 has 13 residues. The CDR3 nucleotides are TGTGCCAGCAGCTTCGAGTTGAACACTGAAGCTTTCTTT. It specifies CASSFELNTEAFF.